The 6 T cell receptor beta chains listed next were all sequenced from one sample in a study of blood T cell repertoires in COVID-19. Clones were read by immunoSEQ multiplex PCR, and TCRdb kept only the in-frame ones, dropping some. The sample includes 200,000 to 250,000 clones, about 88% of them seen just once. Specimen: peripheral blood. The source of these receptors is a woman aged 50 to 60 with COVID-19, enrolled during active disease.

CDR3 coding DNA: TGTGCCAGCAGTTTCGAGGGAGATGAGCAGTTCTTC. Its translation is CASSFEGDEQFF. This chain connects TRBV12-3 or TRBV12-4 to TRBJ2-1; possible D gene TRBD2, 5 bases. The CDR3 has 12 amino acids. V was pared by 3 bases and J by 8 bases, with 8 bases between.

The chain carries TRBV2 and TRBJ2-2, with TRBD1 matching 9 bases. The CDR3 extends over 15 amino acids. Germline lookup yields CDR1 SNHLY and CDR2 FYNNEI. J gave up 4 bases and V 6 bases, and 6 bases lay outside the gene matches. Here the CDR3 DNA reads TGTGCCAGCAGGGGACAGGGTTTGGGCACCGGGGAGCTGTTTTTT. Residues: CASRGQGLGTGELFF.

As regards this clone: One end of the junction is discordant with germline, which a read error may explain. CDR3 residues: CASSLDSSRNTIYF. The CDR3 DNA reads as TGTGCCAGCAGCCTTGACAGCTCTCGAAACACCATATATTTT. V and J are TRBV11-3 and TRBJ1-3, with a tentative D call TRBD1 (5 bases). The germline V gene has CDR1 SGHNT and CDR2 YENEEA. CDR3 size: 14 residues. Full variable domain (remainder filled in from reference TRBV11-3 and TRBJ1-3): EAGVVQSPRYKIIEKKQPVAFWCNPISGHNTLYWYLQNLGQGPELLIRYENEEAVDDSQLPKDRFSAERLKGVDSTLKIQPAELGDSAVYLCASSLDSSRNTIYFGEGSWLTVV.

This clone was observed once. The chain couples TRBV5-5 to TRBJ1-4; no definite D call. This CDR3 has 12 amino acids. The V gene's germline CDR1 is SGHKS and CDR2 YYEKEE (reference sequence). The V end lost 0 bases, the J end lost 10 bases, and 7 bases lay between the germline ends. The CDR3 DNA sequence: TGTGCCAGCAGCTTGGCTCCGGGAAAACTGTTTTTT. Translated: CASSLAPGKLFF.

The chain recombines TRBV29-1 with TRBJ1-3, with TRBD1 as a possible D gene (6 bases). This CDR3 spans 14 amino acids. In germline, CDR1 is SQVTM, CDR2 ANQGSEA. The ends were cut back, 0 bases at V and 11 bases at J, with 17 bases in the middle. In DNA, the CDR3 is TGCAGCGTTGAAGAAGACAGGACGGGGGGTGCCATATATTTT. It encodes CSVEEDRTGGAIYF.

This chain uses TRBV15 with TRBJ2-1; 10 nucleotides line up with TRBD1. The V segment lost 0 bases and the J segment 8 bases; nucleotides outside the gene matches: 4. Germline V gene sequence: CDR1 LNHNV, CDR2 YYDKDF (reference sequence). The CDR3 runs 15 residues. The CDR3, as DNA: TGTGCCACCAGCAGAGAGGGACAGGGGATCGATGAGCAGTTCTTC. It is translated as CATSREGQGIDEQFF.